The T cell receptor (beta chain) described here comes from a study of T cells in localized non-small cell lung cancer. The study's findings and limits: Longer overall survival was linked to higher blood T cell density. T cell clonality was highest in uninvolved adjacent lung, above tumor.

The CDR3 is 14 residues long. CDR1 is MNHEY and CDR2 is SVGAGI in the germline V gene. The V and J ends lost 6 bases and 7 bases respectively, with 16 bases between them. Sequencing used immunoSEQ multiplex PCR; TCRdb keeps in-frame clones, though not all of them. The sample has some 15,000 clones, around 85% seen once. Comment on this clone: Its antigen is as yet unknown.

Source: peripheral blood, taken before any cancer treatment. The chain has TRBV6-5 and TRBJ2-1; D not resolved. This clonotype originated in a female donor of 60 years or more with stage I squamous cell lung carcinoma. CDR3 amino acids: CASRHRGPINEQFF. The CDR3 DNA sequence: TGTGCCAGCAGGCACCGTGGACCGATTAATGAGCAGTTCTTC.